Listed here is a single T cell receptor (beta chain). Sequencing was performed with immunoSEQ multiplex PCR; in TCRdb, only in-frame clones are kept and a portion is missing. The sample shows roughly 160,000 clones, more than 75% of them seen only once. Germline V gene data show CDR1 as MDHEN and CDR2 as SYDVKM. The CDR3 is 15 amino acids. Trimming cost V 6 bases and J 3 bases, with 17 bases left between them. Libraries of TCR beta were made from 1.5 to 2 micrograms of genomic DNA that came from cryopreserved PBMCs. This sample stems from a study of cytotoxic CD8 clonotypes in ibrutinib-treated CLL. This chain uses TRBV28 with TRBJ1-2; D possibly corresponds to TRBD1 (5 bases). The sequence was obtained from a human donor with chronic lymphocytic leukemia. The source was PBMCs, collected after 12 months of ibrutinib treatment. The CDR3 nucleotides are TGTGCCAGCAGCCCAAGCGGGGTGGGGGACTATGGCTACACCTTC. It translates to CASSPSGVGDYGYTF.